This T cell receptor beta chain was captured in a study of CD8+CD57+ T cells in acquired aplastic anemia. Overall study findings and caveats: CD8+CD57+ cells showed decreased diversity compared with total CD4+ and CD8+ cells in patients.

Template material for TCR beta VDJ and CDR3 profiling consisted of genomic DNA. Each CDR3 protein is one row after TCRdb ran MiXCR on the reads. The sample carries around 19,000 distinct CDR3 sequences, approximately 37% recorded once. Remarks on this clonotype: As yet, its antigen is unknown.

This CDR3 comprises 15 residues. Germline V gives CDR1 SEHNR, CDR2 FQNEAQ (reference sequence). Trimming took 5 bases from V and 1 from J; bases not matched to a gene: 8. Patients picked for sequencing had shown CD8+CD57+ cell expansion detected by flow cytometry. Sample: CD8+CD57+ T cells sorted from PBMCs. The subset denotes: bead-enriched CD8+CD57+ effector memory T cells from SAA patients. The TCR sequence derives from a human donor with aplastic anemia. This chain joins TRBV7-9 and TRBJ2-7; 7 positions agree with TRBD1. CDR3 DNA: TGTGCCAGCAGCCCCCGGGACAGATCTTCCTACGAGCAGTACTTC. This encodes CASSPRDRSSYEQYF.